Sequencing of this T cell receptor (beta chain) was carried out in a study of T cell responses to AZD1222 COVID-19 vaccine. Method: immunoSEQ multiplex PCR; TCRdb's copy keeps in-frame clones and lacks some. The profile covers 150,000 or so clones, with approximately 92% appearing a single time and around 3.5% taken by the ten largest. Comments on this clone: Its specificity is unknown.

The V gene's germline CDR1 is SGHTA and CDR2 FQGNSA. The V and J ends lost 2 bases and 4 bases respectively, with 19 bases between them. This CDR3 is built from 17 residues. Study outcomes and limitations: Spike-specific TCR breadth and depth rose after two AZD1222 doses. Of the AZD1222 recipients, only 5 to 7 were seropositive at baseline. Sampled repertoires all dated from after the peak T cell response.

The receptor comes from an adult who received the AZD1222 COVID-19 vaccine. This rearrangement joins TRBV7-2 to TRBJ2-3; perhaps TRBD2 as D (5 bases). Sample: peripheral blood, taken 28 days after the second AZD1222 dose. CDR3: CASSLPRLRGPPDTQYF. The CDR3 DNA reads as TGTGCCAGCAGCTTACCCCGGCTAAGAGGGCCCCCAGATACGCAGTATTTT.